The 9 T cell receptor beta chains reported below all come from one sample, sequenced in a study of blood T cell repertoires in COVID-19. Using immunoSEQ multiplex PCR, the repertoire was profiled, and TCRdb retains in-frame clones only, with some absent. The sample lists roughly 51,000 clones; around nine tenths were seen once. The specimen was peripheral blood. The receptor source for this set is a man in his forties or fifties with active COVID-19.

This chain joins TRBV5-1 and TRBJ2-7, with 8 positions matching TRBD2. Germline CDR1 SGHRS, CDR2 YFSETQ. The CDR3 consists of 17 residues. The V segment lost 2 bases and the J segment 4 bases; nucleotides outside the gene matches: 14. CDR3 loop: CASSFPFLAGGRYEQYF. In nucleotides, the CDR3 is TGCGCCAGCAGCTTTCCTTTTTTGGCGGGGGGAAGGTACGAGCAGTACTTC.

The chain uses TRBV15 and TRBJ2-7; 7 nucleotides align to TRBD2. CDR3 length: 17 residues. Trimming took 3 bases from V and 0 from J; bases not matched to a gene: 11. Germline CDR1 LNHNV, CDR2 YYDKDF (reference sequence). Here the CDR3 reads CATSRAGGSARSYEQYF. CDR3 sequence (DNA): TGTGCCACCAGCAGGGCCGGGGGGAGCGCCCGCTCCTACGAGCAGTACTTC.

The CDR3 loop reads CSATGEEGYTF. For the CDR3, the DNA is TGCAGCGCCACAGGGGAGGAGGGCTACACCTTC. The rearrangement links TRBV29-1 to TRBJ1-2; 7 bases agree with TRBD1. J gave up 8 bases and V 7 bases, and 7 bases lay outside the gene matches. The CDR3 runs to 11 residues. Germline V CDR1 and CDR2: SQVTM, ANQGSEA.

The rearrangement uses TRBV25-1 and TRBJ1-1; D is unclear. The V end lost 8 bases, the J end lost 5 bases, and 12 bases lay between the germline ends. Germline V gene sequence: CDR1 MGHDK, CDR2 SYGVNS. The CDR3 runs 12 residues. This chain's CDR3 is CASAIEETEAFF. The CDR3 region has the DNA TGTGCCAGCGCCATCGAGGAAACTGAAGCTTTCTTT.

The CDR3 sequence: CAIGPRTSVYEQYF. Here the CDR3 DNA reads TGTGCCATCGGGCCAAGGACTAGCGTCTACGAGCAGTACTTC. This chain uses TRBV10-3 with TRBJ2-7; 9 bases map to TRBD2. The J segment lost 3 bases and the V segment lost 8 bases, leaving 8 bases of the junction unmatched. The CDR3 length is 14 residues. Germline V gene data show CDR1 as ENHRY and CDR2 as SYGVKD.

CDR3: CASSLVAGNTIYF. The CDR3, as DNA: TGTGCCAGCAGTCTAGTGGCTGGAAACACCATATATTTT. The chain uses TRBV14 and TRBJ1-3, with D uncertain. The CDR3 totals 13 residues. V lost 6 bases to trimming and J lost 2 bases, with 8 bases between them. In germline, CDR1 is SGHDN, CDR2 FVKESK. Together with reference TRBV14 and TRBJ1-3, the CDR3 gives the full variable domain: EAGVTQFPSHSVIEKGQTVTLRCDPISGHDNLYWYRRVMGKEIKFLLHFVKESKQDESGMPNNRFLAERTGGTYSTLKVQPAELEDSGVYFCASSLVAGNTIYFGEGSWLTVV.

The genes are TRBV27 and TRBJ1-5; possibly TRBD1 for D (5 bases). The germline V gene has CDR1 MNHEY and CDR2 SMNVEV (reference sequence). This CDR3 has 14 amino acids. The ends were cut back, 4 bases at V and 0 bases at J, with 7 bases in the middle. The CDR3 sequence is CASSSRVSNQPQHF. CDR3 coding DNA: TGTGCCAGCAGTTCCAGGGTTAGCAATCAGCCCCAGCATTTT.

V is TRBV2 and J is TRBJ1-1; 9 bases are shared with TRBD1. The CDR3 spans 15 residues. Per germline, CDR1 SNHLY and CDR2 FYNNEI. With V trimmed by 6 bases and J by 4 bases, 9 bases remained unmatched. This chain's CDR3 is CASSVQPDRGTEAFF. The CDR3 DNA reads TGTGCCAGCAGCGTCCAACCGGACAGGGGCACTGAAGCTTTCTTT.

The chain has TRBV11-2 and TRBJ2-1; 10 bases agree with TRBD1. The CDR3 contains 16 residues. Germline V gene data show CDR1 as SGHAT and CDR2 as FQNNGV. Germline trimming cut 0 bases from V and 9 bases from J; bases unmatched to any gene: 8. In DNA form, the CDR3 reads TGTGCCAGCAGCTTAGATGGAGACAGGGGGCTCTCTGAGCAGTTCTTC. Its protein product is CASSLDGDRGLSEQFF.